These T cell receptor beta chains were read from a single sample in a study of T cell responses to AZD1222 COVID-19 vaccine. Clones were read by immunoSEQ multiplex PCR, and TCRdb kept only the in-frame ones, dropping some. The table has some 110,000 clones, over 90% seen once. The source material was peripheral blood, sampled on day 0 of AZD1222 vaccination. These TCRs come from an adult in good health. Both conserved end residues are part of each CDR3. D genes are given only for firm matches. Clone size is given for some rows only: seen once, a few or many times, or a class if the clone is expanded.

abundance	d_gene	v_gene	j_gene	CDR3nt	CDR3aa
NA	TRBD2	TRBV29-1	TRBJ2-2	TGCAGCGTTGGCCCAGCGGGCTACGCGGGAGGGCCGAACACCGGGGAGCTGTTTTTT	CSVGPAGYAGGPNTGELFF
NA	NA	TRBV2	TRBJ2-7	TGTGCCAGCAGTGAAGCGCGAGTCGGCAGGGGGGCCGAGCAGTACTTC	CASSEARVGRGAEQYF
NA	NA	TRBV27	TRBJ1-1	TGTGCCAGCAGTTTAGGGCGGGGGAACACTGAAGCTTTCTTT	CASSLGRGNTEAFF
NA	TRBD2	TRBV7-3	TRBJ2-1	TGTGCCAGCAGCTTAAGAGCCGGGAGGGACGATGAGCAGTTCTTC	CASSLRAGRDDEQFF
once	NA	TRBV24-1	TRBJ2-1	TGTGCCACCAGTGATTTGGGTCAAGGGCTGTACAATGAGCAGTTCTTC	CATSDLGQGLYNEQFF
NA	NA	TRBV12-5	TRBJ2-2	TGTGCTAGTGGCCAAAGGGGTGCAGCTACCTACACCGGGGAGCTGTTTTTT	CASGQRGAATYTGELFF
NA	TRBD1	TRBV7-2	TRBJ2-7	TGTGCCAGCAGACATGACGACAGGGGGTCCTACGAGCAGTACTTC	CASRHDDRGSYEQYF
few	TRBD2	TRBV6-4	TRBJ2-3	TGTGCCAGCAGTGCACTAGCGGGCCGTACAGATACGCAGTATTTT	CASSALAGRTDTQYF
NA	NA	TRBV15	TRBJ2-5	TGTGCCACCAGCAGAGCGTTAGAGACCCAGTACTTC	CATSRALETQYF
once	NA	TRBV6-5	TRBJ2-4	TGTGCCAGCAGTTACTCAGGGATAGCCAAAAACATTCAGTACTTC	CASSYSGIAKNIQYF
NA	NA	TRBV7-9	TRBJ1-1	TGTGCCAGCAGCTTAGCGCTCGGCAGGGACACTGAAGCTTTCTTT	CASSLALGRDTEAFF
NA	NA	TRBV10-1	TRBJ2-1	TGCGCCAGCAGTGACGGAGGGGAGCAGTTCTTC	CASSDGGEQFF
NA	TRBD1	TRBV19	TRBJ1-1	TGTGCCAGTCAAAGGACAGGGGGAAGGACTGAAGCTTTCTTT	CASQRTGGRTEAFF
NA	NA	TRBV30	TRBJ1-2	TGTGCCTGGAACAGGGCAGGTGGCTACACCTTC	CAWNRAGGYTF
NA	NA	TRBV3-1/TRBV3-2	TRBJ2-2	TGTGCCAGCAGCCAAGGAAGCCTGGGGAACACCGGGGAGCTGTTTTTT	CASSQGSLGNTGELFF
once	NA	TRBV4-1	TRBJ1-5	TGCGCCAGCAGCCAAGTCCGGGCCGTCAATCAGCCCCAGCATTTT	CASSQVRAVNQPQHF
NA	NA	TRBV5-5	TRBJ1-2	TGTGCCAGCAAATCCGGCAGGGCTCCCCGCTATGGCTACACCTTC	CASKSGRAPRYGYTF
once	NA	TRBV5-4	TRBJ1-1	TGTGCCAGCAGCTTGTGGGGATTGACTGAGGGAGCTTTCTTT	CASSLWGLTEGAFF
NA	NA	TRBV29-1	TRBJ2-1	TGCAGCGTTGAAGCGGTCAATGAGCAGTTCTTC	CSVEAVNEQFF
NA	TRBD1	TRBV7-3	TRBJ2-3	TGTGCCAGCAGCTTGACAGGGGGTGAAGATACGCAGTATTTT	CASSLTGGEDTQYF
NA	NA	TRBV11-2	TRBJ1-4	TGTGCCAGCAGCCCCTCAGGTCTAACTAATGAAAAACTGTTTTTT	CASSPSGLTNEKLFF
NA	NA	TRBV27	TRBJ2-1	TGTGCCAGCATGGGAGGCTCCTACAATGAGCAGTTCTTC	CASMGGSYNEQFF
NA	TRBD1	TRBV5-1	TRBJ1-2	TGCGCCAGCAGCTTACCGGGACAGACTAACTATGGCTACACCTTC	CASSLPGQTNYGYTF
NA	NA	TRBV6-1	TRBJ1-1	TGTGCCAGCAGTGAAGCGCTTCGGCAGGGCCAAAGTGGTTTCACTGAAGCTTTCTTT	CASSEALRQGQSGFTEAFF